A single sample gave rise to the 31 T cell receptor beta chains below, sequenced in a study of CD8+ T cells in alopecia areata. Sequencing relied on a cDNA template that was reverse transcribed from extracted RNA. Sequenced by immunoSEQ multiplex PCR; TCRdb stores in-frame clones only, minus some. The data show 75,000 to 100,000 clones, around 70% seen once. Treatment specified: oral pan-JAK inhibitor, 5-10 mg twice daily. Here the sequenced sample was CD8+ T cells sorted from blood, taken around week 46, from a patient treated with tofacitinib. These receptor sequences come from a human donor with alopecia areata.

The chain combines TRBV27 with TRBJ2-5, with a possible D match to TRBD2 (6 bases). The CDR3 totals 14 residues. Germline V gene lookup returns CDR1 MNHEY and CDR2 SMNVEV (reference sequence). V was shortened by 3 bases and J by 5 bases, with 13 bases between the two germline ends. The CDR3 sequence: CASSFGAGRETQYF. The CDR3 DNA reads as TGTGCCAGCAGTTTCGGGGCGGGGAGGGAGACCCAGTACTTC.

DNA of the CDR3: TGCGCCAGCAGCTTGGTCCCCAAGGACGAGCAGTACTTC. It codes for CASSLVPKDEQYF. The chain combines TRBV5-1 with TRBJ2-7; unclear D gene. In germline, CDR1 is SGHRS, CDR2 YFSETQ. V lost 0 bases, J lost 5 bases, and 9 bases lay in between. This CDR3 is built from 13 residues.

The genes are TRBV4-3 and TRBJ2-7; 10 nucleotides align to TRBD1. The CDR3 runs to 14 residues. The germline V gene encodes CDR1 LGHNA and CDR2 YSLEER. The J segment lost 3 bases and the V segment lost 3 bases, leaving 2 bases of the junction unmatched. CDR3 sequence reads: CASSQGDRGYEQYF. DNA for the CDR3: TGCGCCAGCAGCCAGGGGGACAGGGGCTACGAGCAGTACTTC.

This chain uses TRBV27 with TRBJ2-1; maybe TRBD2 (6 bases). The CDR3 totals 15 residues. Germline assignment: CDR1 MNHEY and CDR2 SMNVEV (reference sequence). V lost 2 bases, J lost 8 bases, and 16 bases lay in between. The CDR3 loop is CASSLVGGGIHEQFF. CDR3 DNA sequence: TGTGCCAGCAGTTTAGTGGGGGGTGGTATACATGAGCAGTTCTTC.

J is TRBJ1-1 and V is TRBV30, with D possibly matching TRBD1 (5 bases). CDR3 length: 14 residues. Germline V gene sequence: CDR1 GTSNPN, CDR2 SVGIG (reference sequence). Trimming shortened V by 1 base and J by 0 bases, and 9 bases separated the two germline ends. The CDR3 DNA follows: TGTGCCTGGAGTGCTGACAGCATGAACACTGAAGCTTTCTTT. As protein: CAWSADSMNTEAFF. The whole variable domain, remainder taken from reference TRBV30 and TRBJ1-1, is SQTIHQWPATLVQPVGSPLSLECTVEGTSNPNLYWYRQAAGRGLQLLFYSVGIGQISSEVPQNLSASRPQDRQFILSSKKLLLSDSGFYLCAWSADSMNTEAFFGQGTRLTVV.

This chain connects TRBV11-2 to TRBJ1-2; D is unresolved. The CDR3 extends over 13 amino acids. Germline V lookup: CDR1 SGHAT, CDR2 FQNNGV. V gave up 5 bases and J gave up 5 bases, with 12 bases separating them. CDR3 residues: CASSAGPVYGYTF. The DNA of the CDR3 is TGTGCCAGCAGCGCAGGACCAGTTTATGGCTACACCTTC.

J is TRBJ2-5 and V is TRBV2; TRBD1 aligns across 9 bases. V shed 7 bases and J 5 bases; nucleotides not matched to a gene: 5. The V gene's germline CDR1 is SNHLY and CDR2 FYNNEI. This CDR3 spans 13 amino acids. CDR3 region: CASMPGQGETQYF. CDR3 nucleotides: TGTGCCAGCATGCCGGGACAGGGCGAGACCCAGTACTTC.

The V gene is TRBV6-5, the J gene TRBJ1-1, with 7 bases identical to TRBD1. With V trimmed by 6 bases and J by 5 bases, 6 bases remained unmatched. Per the germline V gene, CDR1 is MNHEY and CDR2 is SVGAGI. The CDR3 is 13 residues long. The CDR3 DNA reads TGTGCCAGCAGCGAAAGGGACAGTACTGAAGCTTTCTTT. Translation: CASSERDSTEAFF.

A single count supports this clone. The chain has TRBV6-5 and TRBJ2-1, with D perhaps assigned TRBD1 or TRBD2 (6 bases each). Germline assignment: CDR1 MNHEY and CDR2 SVGAGI. The CDR3 sequence is 13 residues long. Trimming took off 5 bases at V and 10 bases at J, with 15 bases between the two ends. CDR3: CASSLTGGQEQFF. The CDR3 bases are TGTGCCAGCAGTCTCACTGGGGGGCAGGAGCAGTTCTTC.

The rearrangement joins TRBV30 to TRBJ1-2, with 7 positions matching TRBD1. The CDR3 is 13 amino acids. The germline V gene encodes CDR1 GTSNPN and CDR2 SVGIG (reference sequence). The junction had 3 bases not matched to a gene; V was cut back by 3 bases and J by 2 bases. CDR3 sequence: CAWSMTGNYGYTF. Here the CDR3 DNA reads TGTGCCTGGAGCATGACAGGGAACTATGGCTACACCTTC.

This chain connects TRBV7-2 to TRBJ2-1; D is undetermined. Looked up from germline, CDR1 is SGHTA and CDR2 is FQGNSA. The CDR3 length is 12 residues. The V end was cut by 2 bases, the J end by 4 bases, with 3 bases between. CDR3 sequence reads: CASSLRYNEQFF. The DNA of the CDR3 is TGTGCCAGCAGCTTAAGGTACAATGAGCAGTTCTTC. Combining the CDR3 with reference TRBV7-2 and TRBJ2-1 gives the whole variable domain GAGVSQSPSNKVTEKGKDVELRCDPISGHTALYWYRQSLGQGLEFLIYFQGNSAPDKSGLPSDRFSAERTGGSVSTLTIQRTQQEDSAVYLCASSLRYNEQFFGPGTRLTVL.

This chain uses TRBV19 with TRBJ2-3; D uncertain. The CDR3 runs 13 residues. Deletions cut 4 bases from V and 4 bases from J, with 9 bases between. The V gene's germline CDR1 is LNHDA and CDR2 SQIVND (reference sequence). The CDR3 sequence: CASSTRIPDTQYF. Here the CDR3 DNA reads TGTGCCAGTAGTACAAGGATACCAGATACGCAGTATTTT.

The CDR3 loop reads CASSQGGASSYNEQFF. The CDR3, as DNA: TGCGCCAGCAGCCAAGGAGGGGCAAGCTCCTACAATGAGCAGTTCTTC. This sequence joins TRBV4-3 and TRBJ2-1, with D perhaps TRBD1 or TRBD2 (5 bases each). The germline gives CDR1 LGHNA, CDR2 YSLEER. The CDR3 is 16 amino acids. Trimming pared 1 base from V and 0 bases from J, leaving 10 bases between.

The V gene is TRBV30, the J gene TRBJ1-2; possibly TRBD1 for D (5 bases). Germline V gene sequence: CDR1 GTSNPN, CDR2 SVGIG (reference sequence). V shed 6 bases and J shed 4 bases, with 15 bases lying between them. There are 13 residues in the CDR3. CDR3 loop: CACRETNIYGYTF. The CDR3 DNA is TGTGCCTGCAGGGAGACAAATATCTATGGCTACACCTTC.

The DNA of the CDR3 is TGCAGCGTTGACGGACTAGCGGGGGGAGGTGAGCAGTTCTTC. Protein product: CSVDGLAGGGEQFF. The chain joins TRBV29-1 to TRBJ2-1, with 14 bases that match TRBD2. This CDR3 contains 14 residues. Germline CDR1 reads SQVTM; CDR2 reads ANQGSEA. The trim removed 3 bases at V and 9 bases at J, leaving 4 bases unmatched.

In DNA form, the CDR3 reads TGTGCCAGCAGTTTAAGCGGGGGAAGTAATGAGCAGTTCTTC. Its protein product is CASSLSGGSNEQFF. This chain links TRBV27 with TRBJ2-1, with TRBD2 matching over 8 bases. CDR3 size: 14 residues. The trim removed 2 bases at V and 7 bases at J, leaving 4 bases unmatched. Germline-derived CDR1 and CDR2 are MNHEY and SMNVEV (reference sequence).

This sequence joins TRBV2 and TRBJ2-7, with a possible D match to TRBD2 (5 bases). CDR3 length: 14 amino acids. Germline lookup yields CDR1 SNHLY and CDR2 FYNNEI. Deletions cut 3 bases from V and 1 base from J, with 10 bases between. The CDR3 reads CASSEGPGSYEQYF. CDR3 bases: TGTGCCAGCAGTGAGGGCCCGGGGTCCTACGAGCAGTACTTC.

This clone occurred once. The chain recombines TRBV9 with TRBJ2-7; D perhaps matches TRBD1 (5 bases). Trimming left V 3 bases short and J 1 base short, with 14 bases between. Germline loops: CDR1 SGDLS, CDR2 YYNGEE. The CDR3 sequence is 15 residues long. The CDR3 here is CASSGGQGRSYEQYF. DNA for the CDR3: TGTGCCAGCAGCGGCGGCCAGGGTCGTTCCTACGAGCAGTACTTC.

The genes are TRBV19 and TRBJ1-1, with unresolved D. With 4 bases removed from V and 0 bases from J, the gap between germline ends came to 6 bases. Looked up from germline, CDR1 is LNHDA and CDR2 is SQIVND (reference sequence). The length of the CDR3 is 13 residues. The CDR3 DNA reads as TGTGCCAGTAGTAGTACGGTGAACACTGAAGCTTTCTTT. As protein: CASSSTVNTEAFF.

This clone is labeled large. The chain uses TRBV6-6 and TRBJ1-6; D remains ambiguous. The V and J ends lost 2 bases and 7 bases respectively, with 15 bases between them. The CDR3 totals 16 residues. The germline V gene has CDR1 MNHNY and CDR2 SVGAGI (reference sequence). The CDR3 sequence: CASSYPRAETNSPLHF. The CDR3 coding sequence is TGTGCCAGCAGTTACCCCCGTGCGGAGACAAATTCACCCCTCCACTTT.

The gene calls are TRBV4-3 and TRBJ2-3; D not resolved. The ends were cut back, 0 bases at V and 3 bases at J, with 4 bases in the middle. Germline assignment: CDR1 LGHNA and CDR2 YSLEER. The CDR3 totals 13 residues. As DNA, the CDR3 is TGCGCCAGCAGCCAAGAGGGGACAGATACGCAGTATTTT. Amino acid sequence: CASSQEGTDTQYF.

This clone was detected a few times. J is TRBJ1-2 and V is TRBV29-1; D is undetermined. Germline assignment: CDR1 SQVTM and CDR2 ANQGSEA. The V and J ends lost 3 bases and 4 bases respectively, with 18 bases between them. The CDR3 runs to 15 residues. The CDR3 DNA is TGCAGCGTTGACCCCGGAGCGAACCCTATCTATGGCTACACCTTC. The encoded protein is CSVDPGANPIYGYTF. Full variable domain (missing parts from reference TRBV29-1 and TRBJ1-2): SAVISQKPSRDICQRGTSLTIQCQVDSQVTMMFWYRQQPGQSLTLIATANQGSEATYESGFVIDKFPISRPNLTFSTLTVSNMSPEDSSIYLCSVDPGANPIYGYTFGSGTRLTVV.

The V and J genes are TRBV15 and TRBJ2-3; TRBD1 might be the D (6 bases). The CDR3 contains 20 residues. Germline V gene sequence: CDR1 LNHNV, CDR2 YYDKDF (reference sequence). V lost 3 bases and J 0 bases, leaving 25 bases between the germline ends. CDR3 nucleotide sequence: TGTGCCACCAGCAGCTGGCCGCAGCAGGAGACAGGTTCTAGCACAGATACGCAGTATTTT. Translation: CATSSWPQQETGSSTDTQYF.

This chain connects TRBV9 to TRBJ1-1; 11 bases match TRBD1. This CDR3 is built from 15 residues. Germline CDR1 and CDR2: SGDLS and YYNGEE. After removal of 2 bases from V and 3 bases from J, the junction contained 3 bases not matched to a gene. CDR3 coding DNA: TGTGCCAGCAGCGTTGGACAGGGGGCTCACACTGAAGCTTTCTTT. Protein: CASSVGQGAHTEAFF.

This rearrangement joins TRBV5-1 to TRBJ2-3, with 8 bases aligning to TRBD2. The germline gives CDR1 SGHRS, CDR2 YFSETQ. The CDR3 consists of 17 residues. V lost 0 bases to trimming and J lost 4 bases; unmatched junction nucleotides: 10. Written as DNA, the CDR3 is TGCGCCAGCAGCTTGGATCTAGCGGGCATGGGGGCAGATACGCAGTATTTT. This translates into CASSLDLAGMGADTQYF. The variable domain in full, completed from reference TRBV5-1 and TRBJ2-3, reads KAGVTQTPRYLIKTRGQQVTLSCSPISGHRSVSWYQQTPGQGLQFLFEYFSETQRNKGNFPGRFSGRQFSNSRSEMNVSTLELGDSALYLCASSLDLAGMGADTQYFGPGTRLTVL.

The chain joins TRBV15 to TRBJ1-1; TRBD1 matches 7 bases. This CDR3 has 13 residues. The germline V gene has CDR1 LNHNV and CDR2 YYDKDF (reference sequence). The V and J ends lost 1 base and 11 bases, in that order; junction bases with no gene match: 7. The CDR3 loop is CATSRGDRDHAFF. Here the CDR3 DNA reads TGTGCCACCAGCAGAGGAGACAGGGATCACGCTTTCTTT.

This chain joins TRBV7-8 and TRBJ1-1; TRBD1 aligns across 9 bases. The CDR3 runs 15 residues. The germline CDR1 and CDR2 sequences are SGHVS and FQNEAQ. The trim removed 3 bases at V and 6 bases at J, leaving 8 bases unmatched. CDR3 in DNA: TGTGCCAGCAGCTTTGGGTCAACAGGGGGCTCTGAAGCTTTCTTT. Residues: CASSFGSTGGSEAFF.

The rearrangement uses TRBV15 and TRBJ2-7, with unresolved D. CDR1 and CDR2 from the germline V gene are LNHNV and YYDKDF (reference sequence). This CDR3 spans 12 amino acids. With 2 bases removed from V and 1 base from J, the gap between germline ends came to 3 bases. DNA for the CDR3: TGTGCCACCAGCAGATTATCCTACGAGCAGTACTTC. Its protein product is CATSRLSYEQYF.

This clone was seen a few times. V gene TRBV30 combines with J gene TRBJ1-6, with D unresolved. V lost 3 bases and J 0 bases, leaving 9 bases between the germline ends. From germline, CDR1 is GTSNPN and CDR2 SVGIG (reference sequence). The CDR3 totals 15 residues. The CDR3 DNA follows: TGTGCCTGGAGCGTGGGGAGCTCCTATAATTCACCCCTCCACTTT. It codes for CAWSVGSSYNSPLHF.

In DNA form, the CDR3 reads TGTGCCAGCAGTGCTACAGGACACTACGAGCAGTACTTC. Its translation: CASSATGHYEQYF. The J gene is TRBJ2-5, the V gene TRBV25-1, with a weak D call TRBD1 (5 bases). The DNA end is more similar to TRBJ2-7, so the J call may be wrong. The germline gives CDR1 MGHDK, CDR2 SYGVNS. The CDR3 consists of 13 residues.

DNA of the CDR3: TGTGCCAGCAGTGAAACTAACGGGCAGGTCATCGGTTCACCCCTCCACTTT. Translating gives CASSETNGQVIGSPLHF. The V gene is TRBV25-1, the J gene TRBJ1-6; D is unclear. Germline V CDR1 and CDR2: MGHDK, SYGVNS. With 2 bases removed from V and 9 bases from J, the gap between germline ends came to 20 bases. The CDR3 loop spans 17 amino acids.